These 23 T cell receptor beta chains originate from one sample sequenced in a study of T cell responses to AZD1222 COVID-19 vaccine. Method: immunoSEQ multiplex PCR; TCRdb's copy keeps in-frame clones and lacks some. The sample shows around 160,000 clones, 94% of them seen only once. The source was peripheral blood, collected 28 days after the second AZD1222 dose. The receptors were gathered from an adult who received the AZD1222 COVID-19 vaccine.

This chain uses TRBV7-9 with TRBJ1-6; D not resolved. Deletions cut 1 base from V and 12 bases from J, with 4 bases between. This CDR3 spans 11 amino acids. Germline V gene lookup returns CDR1 SEHNR and CDR2 FQNEAQ (reference sequence). The CDR3 reads CASSLEGPLHF. The CDR3 DNA reads TGTGCCAGCAGCTTAGAGGGACCCCTCCACTTT.

The CDR3 coding sequence is TGTGCCAGCAGTTACCTGGGACAGGGGGGGGCAGATACGCAGTATTTT. It is translated as CASSYLGQGGADTQYF. The chain carries TRBV27 and TRBJ2-3; 11 positions match TRBD1. Germline-derived CDR1 and CDR2 are MNHEY and SMNVEV (reference sequence). V lost 4 bases and J lost 4; bases outside the gene matches: 7. This CDR3 spans 16 amino acids.

V gene TRBV29-1 combines with J gene TRBJ2-2, with a tentative D call TRBD1 (6 bases). Trimming cost V 0 bases and J 1 base, with 9 bases left between them. The CDR3 runs 15 residues. Germline values: CDR1 SQVTM, CDR2 ANQGSEA. The CDR3 coding sequence is TGCAGCGTTGAAGATTGGGGACAGAACACCGGGGAGCTGTTTTTT. Amino acid sequence: CSVEDWGQNTGELFF.

Details on this clone: Other DNA variants within this sample encode the same CDR3. This rearrangement joins TRBV5-1 to TRBJ1-3; unclear D gene. V lost 0 bases and J lost 0, with 4 bases in between. Germline values: CDR1 SGHRS, CDR2 YFSETQ. CDR3 size: 14 residues. The CDR3 DNA sequence: TGCGCCAGCAGCTTGGAAGGCTCTGGAAACACCATATATTTT. Translating it yields CASSLEGSGNTIYF.

The rearrangement joins TRBV7-9 to TRBJ2-3; D may match TRBD1 or TRBD2 (5 bases each). Germline CDR1 reads SEHNR; CDR2 reads FQNEAQ (reference sequence). CDR3 length equals 16 residues. The V end lost 5 bases, the J end lost 5 bases, and 20 bases lay between the germline ends. Written as DNA, the CDR3 is TGTGCCAGCAGCCCGTGGACCAGCCAGAGGGGAGATACGCAGTATTTT. Translating it yields CASSPWTSQRGDTQYF.

The J gene is TRBJ1-1, the V gene TRBV5-4; the D is unclear. The V gene's germline CDR1 is SGHNT and CDR2 YYREEE (reference sequence). Trimming removed 1 base at V and 2 bases at J, with 6 bases between. This CDR3 region has 13 residues. The CDR3 region is CASSLTVNTEAFF. The CDR3 coding sequence is TGTGCCAGCAGCTTGACAGTCAACACTGAAGCTTTCTTT.

J is TRBJ2-2 and V is TRBV6-5, with 8 bases identical to TRBD1. Germline V gene sequence: CDR1 MNHEY, CDR2 SVGAGI. The CDR3 contains 15 residues. Trimming took 4 bases from V and 5 from J; bases not matched to a gene: 6. The CDR3 DNA reads as TGTGCCAGCAGTTTCGACAGGGGAAGGACCGGGGAGCTGTTTTTT. It yields the protein CASSFDRGRTGELFF.

The chain couples TRBV27 to TRBJ2-4, with D tentatively TRBD2 (5 bases). With 5 bases removed from V and 1 base from J, the gap between germline ends came to 15 bases. CDR1 is MNHEY and CDR2 is SMNVEV in the germline V gene (reference sequence). CDR3 size: 16 residues. The CDR3 nucleotides read TGTGCCAGCAGTCCACAGACTACCATGGCCAAAAACATTCAGTACTTC. The encoded protein is CASSPQTTMAKNIQYF.

The rearrangement joins TRBV27 to TRBJ2-7; D unresolved. The CDR3 extends over 16 amino acids. Trimming pared 2 bases from V and 3 bases from J, leaving 17 bases between. In germline, CDR1 is MNHEY, CDR2 SMNVEV (reference sequence). The CDR3 reads CASSLKGGGISYEQYF. In DNA form, the CDR3 reads TGTGCCAGCAGTTTAAAGGGCGGTGGAATTAGCTACGAGCAGTACTTC.

This chain joins TRBV5-1 and TRBJ2-3, with 7 bases that match TRBD2. This CDR3 is 16 amino acids long. Per the germline V gene, CDR1 is SGHRS and CDR2 is YFSETQ. The J segment lost 1 base and the V segment lost 4 bases, leaving 9 bases of the junction unmatched. The CDR3 region is CASSTGLVGGTDTQYF. DNA for the CDR3: TGCGCCAGCAGCACCGGACTAGTCGGGGGCACAGATACGCAGTATTTT.

This clone is a singleton in its sample. This sequence joins TRBV5-8 and TRBJ1-1; D is ambiguous. V was clipped by 0 bases and J by 0 bases, with 9 bases between them. This CDR3 has 15 residues. Per the germline V gene, CDR1 is SGHTS and CDR2 is YDEGEE. This CDR3 reads CASSLGLAMNTEAFF. The CDR3 DNA is TGTGCCAGCAGCTTGGGCCTAGCCATGAACACTGAAGCTTTCTTT.

The chain links TRBV12-5 to TRBJ2-3; 7 bases align to TRBD2. The CDR3 length is 14 residues. With V trimmed by 1 base and J by 4 bases, 2 bases remained unmatched. Looked up from germline, CDR1 is LGHNT and CDR2 is FRNRAP. The CDR3 protein is CASGLGAGSDTQYF. CDR3 in DNA: TGTGCTAGTGGTTTGGGAGCGGGATCAGATACGCAGTATTTT.

The rearrangement links TRBV5-1 to TRBJ1-3, with D perhaps TRBD1 (5 bases). V was trimmed by 5 bases and J by 0 bases, leaving 6 bases between them. The CDR3 totals 13 residues. The germline CDR1 and CDR2 sequences are SGHRS and YFSETQ. CDR3 region: CASSGASGNTIYF. The CDR3 nucleotides read TGCGCCAGCAGTGGGGCCTCTGGAAACACCATATATTTT.

The gene calls are TRBV28 and TRBJ1-2; the match to TRBD1 covers 7 bases. The CDR3 contains 16 residues. J was trimmed by 1 base and V by 7 bases; bases with no gene match: 12. CDR1 MDHEN and CDR2 SYDVKM come from the germline V gene. CDR3 nucleotide sequence: TGTGCCAGCACCACATCTTCACAGGGGAATAACTATGGCTACACCTTC. Its translation: CASTTSSQGNNYGYTF.

This chain connects TRBV4-3 to TRBJ2-4; no definite D call. The V end was cut by 0 bases, the J end by 0 bases, with 9 bases between. Germline V gives CDR1 LGHNA, CDR2 YSLEER. The length of the CDR3 is 16 residues. The CDR3 DNA sequence: TGCGCCAGCAGCCAAGATTTACGAATAGCCAAAAACATTCAGTACTTC. Translated: CASSQDLRIAKNIQYF.

V is TRBV13 and J is TRBJ1-2, with 9 bases that match TRBD1. V gave up 0 bases and J gave up 6 bases; unmatched junction bases: 2. The CDR3 is 14 amino acids. Germline lookup yields CDR1 PRHDT and CDR2 FYEKMQ (reference sequence). The CDR3 is CASSLGGTGNGYTF. The CDR3 region has the DNA TGTGCCAGCAGCTTAGGTGGGACAGGGAATGGCTACACCTTC.

V and J are TRBV6-2 or TRBV6-3 and TRBJ2-5; no definite D call. Germline V lookup: CDR1 MNHEY, CDR2 SVGEGT. Trimming took off 2 bases at V and 13 bases at J, with 26 bases between the two ends. The CDR3 runs to 16 residues. The CDR3 coding sequence is TGTGCCAGCAGTTACCACTCAGGCGGACCAAGAGACAATCGGTACTTC. Protein: CASSYHSGGPRDNRYF.

The chain combines TRBV5-8 with TRBJ1-1; perhaps TRBD1 as D (6 bases). CDR1 and CDR2 from the germline V gene are SGHTS and YDEGEE. Trimming cost V 9 bases and J 6 bases, with 15 bases left between them. CDR3 length: 12 amino acids. This CDR3 is CATPDRPAEAFF. CDR3 nucleotide sequence: TGTGCCACCCCCGACAGGCCGGCTGAAGCTTTCTTT.

The J gene is TRBJ1-1, the V gene TRBV7-9, with D uncertain. Trimming removed 5 bases from V and 0 bases from J, with 16 bases in between. This CDR3 has 16 residues. CDR1 and CDR2 from the germline V gene are SEHNR and FQNEAQ (reference sequence). Here the CDR3 DNA reads TGTGCCAGCAGCCCCATTTTTGGGCAGTTGAACACTGAAGCTTTCTTT. This encodes CASSPIFGQLNTEAFF.

CDR3 residues: CASSLELAGGGGRRYEQYF. The CDR3 coding sequence is TGTGCCAGCAGTTTGGAACTAGCGGGAGGAGGGGGGCGGAGATACGAGCAGTACTTC. The V and J genes are TRBV28 and TRBJ2-7, with TRBD2 matching 12 bases. The CDR3 has 19 residues. The V gene end was trimmed by 3 bases and the J gene end by 4 bases; junction bases not matched to a gene: 16. The germline V gene encodes CDR1 MDHEN and CDR2 SYDVKM.

The CDR3 nucleotides are TGTGCCAGCAGCTTGGGTCCCGTTGAGCAGTTCTTC. Residues: CASSLGPVEQFF. The chain employs TRBV7-9 and TRBJ2-1; D not resolved. The V end was cut by 3 bases, the J end by 9 bases, with 9 bases between. Germline V lookup: CDR1 SEHNR, CDR2 FQNEAQ (reference sequence). The CDR3 runs to 12 residues.

This sequence joins TRBV18 and TRBJ2-1; the D call may be TRBD1 or TRBD2 (5 bases each). Germline values: CDR1 KGHSH, CDR2 LQKENI. This CDR3 is built from 15 residues. Trimming stripped 3 bases from V and 2 bases from J, with 11 bases between. CDR3 sequence (DNA): TGTGCCAGCTCACCGGGGGTAGCGACCTACAATGAGCAGTTCTTC. Protein: CASSPGVATYNEQFF.

The chain uses TRBV2 and TRBJ1-2; 7 nucleotides match TRBD1. The junction had 10 bases not matched to a gene; V was cut back by 11 bases and J by 10 bases. There are 11 residues in the CDR3. CDR1 SNHLY and CDR2 FYNNEI come from the germline V gene. CDR3 sequence (DNA): TGTGCCGACTGTTGGGACAGTTTCTACACCTTC. Amino acids: CADCWDSFYTF.